The 3 T cell receptor beta chains below all came from one sample that was sequenced in a study of blood T cells in healthy people across ages. A second about 7 to 12 cycle PCR used barcoded and J-beta primers. One entry per CDR3 protein, called by TCRdb with MiXCR from the 5' RACE reads. The sample carries almost 1 million distinct CDR3 sequences, roughly half recorded once. Material for sequencing was blood. The origin of the receptors is a woman aged 55 to 70 in good health.

This clonotype was seen a single time. The chain employs TRBV6-5 and TRBJ2-1; 8 nucleotides line up with TRBD2. The CDR3 length is 16 residues. V trimming: 6 bases; J trimming: 5 bases; junction bases outside the gene matches: 12. CDR1 and CDR2 from the germline V gene are MNHEY and SVGAGI. The CDR3 DNA follows: TGTGCCAGCAGCTACACCAGCGGGAGCCCTCACAATGAGCAGTTCTTC. Amino acid sequence: CASSYTSGSPHNEQFF.

The chain recombines TRBV6-5 with TRBJ2-7; 11 bases are shared with TRBD2. The CDR3 is 16 residues long. V lost 4 bases, J lost 3 bases, and 8 bases stayed unmatched. Germline-derived CDR1 and CDR2 are MNHEY and SVGAGI. This CDR3 reads CASSCSGTSGNYEQYF. CDR3 sequence (DNA): TGTGCCAGCAGTTGCTCTGGGACTAGCGGAAACTACGAGCAGTACTTC.

This clonotype has just one count. The chain has TRBV20-1 and TRBJ2-7; no firm D call. In germline, CDR1 is DFQATT, CDR2 SNEGSKA (reference sequence). This CDR3 is 12 amino acids long. The ends were cut back, 3 bases at V and 2 bases at J, with 8 bases in the middle. This chain's CDR3 is CSARVTAYEQYF. The CDR3 DNA reads TGCAGTGCTAGGGTAACAGCCTACGAGCAGTACTTC.